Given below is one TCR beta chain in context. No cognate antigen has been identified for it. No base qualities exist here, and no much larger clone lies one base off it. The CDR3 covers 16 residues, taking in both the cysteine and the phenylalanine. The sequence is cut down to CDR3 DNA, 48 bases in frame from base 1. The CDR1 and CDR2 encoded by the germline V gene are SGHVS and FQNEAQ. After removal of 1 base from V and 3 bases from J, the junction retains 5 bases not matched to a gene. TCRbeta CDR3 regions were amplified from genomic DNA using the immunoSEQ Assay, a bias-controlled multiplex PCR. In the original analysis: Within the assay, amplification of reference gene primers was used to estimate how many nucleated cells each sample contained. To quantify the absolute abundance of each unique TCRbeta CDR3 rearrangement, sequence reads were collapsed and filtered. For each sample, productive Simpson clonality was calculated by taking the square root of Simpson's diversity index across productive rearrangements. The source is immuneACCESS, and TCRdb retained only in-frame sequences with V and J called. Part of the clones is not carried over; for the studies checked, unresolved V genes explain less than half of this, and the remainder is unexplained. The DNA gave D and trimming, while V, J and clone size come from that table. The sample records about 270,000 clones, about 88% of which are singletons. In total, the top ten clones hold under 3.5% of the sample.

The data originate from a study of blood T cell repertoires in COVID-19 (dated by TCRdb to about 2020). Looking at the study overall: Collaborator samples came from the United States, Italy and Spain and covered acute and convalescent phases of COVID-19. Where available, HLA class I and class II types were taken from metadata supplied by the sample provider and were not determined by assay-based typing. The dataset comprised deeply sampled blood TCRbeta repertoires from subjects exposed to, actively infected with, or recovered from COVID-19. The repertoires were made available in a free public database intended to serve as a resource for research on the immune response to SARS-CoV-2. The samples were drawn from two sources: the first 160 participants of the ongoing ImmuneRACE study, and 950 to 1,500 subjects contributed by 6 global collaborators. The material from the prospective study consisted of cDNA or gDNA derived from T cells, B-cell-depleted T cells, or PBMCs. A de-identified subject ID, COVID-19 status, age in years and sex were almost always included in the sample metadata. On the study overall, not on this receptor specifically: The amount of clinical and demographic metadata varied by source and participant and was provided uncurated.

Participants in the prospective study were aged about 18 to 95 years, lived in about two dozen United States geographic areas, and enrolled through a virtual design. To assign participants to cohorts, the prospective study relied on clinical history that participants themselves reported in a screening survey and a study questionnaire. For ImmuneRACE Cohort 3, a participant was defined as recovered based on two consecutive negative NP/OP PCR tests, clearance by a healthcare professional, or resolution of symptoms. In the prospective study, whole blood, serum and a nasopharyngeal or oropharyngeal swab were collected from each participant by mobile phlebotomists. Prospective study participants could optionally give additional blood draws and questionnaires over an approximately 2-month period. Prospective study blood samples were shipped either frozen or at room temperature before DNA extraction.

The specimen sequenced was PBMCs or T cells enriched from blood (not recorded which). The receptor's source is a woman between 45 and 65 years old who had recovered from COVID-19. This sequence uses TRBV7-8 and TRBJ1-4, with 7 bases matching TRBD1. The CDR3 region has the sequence CASSLVGTVANEKLFF. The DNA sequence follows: TGTGCCAGCAGCTTAGTAGGGACAGTGGCTAATGAAAAACTGTTTTTT.